The 13 T cell receptor beta chains listed next were all sequenced from one sample in a study of CD8 T cells in ankylosing spondylitis. MiXCR, applied by TCRdb to the 5' RACE reads, yields one record per CDR3 protein. The sample holds 300,000 to 350,000 distinct CDR3 sequences, less than 25% seen once. The sample was blood, either unsorted or a sorted T cell fraction (not recorded which). The receptors come from a female donor with ankylosing spondylitis or in good health (not recorded which).

Many counts were recorded for this clonotype. The chain couples TRBV5-6 to TRBJ2-1; no clear D. The ends were cut back, 2 bases at V and 6 bases at J, with 6 bases in the middle. Germline V CDR1 and CDR2: SGHDT, YYEEEE. This CDR3 has 12 residues. The CDR3 loop is CASSLETNEQFF. DNA for the CDR3: TGTGCCAGCAGCTTAGAGACCAATGAGCAGTTCTTC.

This clonotype occurred many times. The chain is built from TRBV29-1 and TRBJ1-2; TRBD1 aligns across 7 bases. V lost 4 bases to trimming and J lost 4 bases; unmatched junction nucleotides: 12. There are 15 residues in the CDR3. The germline V gene encodes CDR1 SQVTM and CDR2 ANQGSEA. CDR3 bases: TGCAGCGTTGCCCACGACAGGGTGGTTTCCTATGGCTACACCTTC. This codes for CSVAHDRVVSYGYTF.

This clonotype is a singleton in its sample. V and J are TRBV25-1 and TRBJ1-3; no firm D call. V gave up 3 bases and J gave up 0 bases, with 9 bases separating them. From germline, CDR1 is MGHDK and CDR2 SYGVNS. CDR3 length equals 15 residues. The CDR3 bases are TGTGCCAGCAGTGACGAACTGTACTCTGGAAACACCATATATTTT. It specifies CASSDELYSGNTIYF. The full variable domain, completed using reference TRBV25-1 and TRBJ1-3, is EADIYQTPRYLVIGTGKKITLECSQTMGHDKMYWYQQDPGMELHLIHYSYGVNSTEKGDLSSESTVSRIRTEHFPLTLESARPSHTSQYLCASSDELYSGNTIYFGEGSWLTVV.

This clonotype occurred many times. The chain recombines TRBV6-5 with TRBJ2-1; tentatively, D is TRBD1 or TRBD2 (5 bases each). Looked up from germline, CDR1 is MNHEY and CDR2 is SVGAGI. The CDR3 covers 13 residues. V shed 2 bases and J shed 8 bases, with 10 bases lying between them. The CDR3 coding sequence is TGTGCCAGCAGTTACGGGGGAGTTGATGAGCAGTTCTTC. As protein: CASSYGGVDEQFF.

The table lists this clonotype with a few counts. The chain employs TRBV27 and TRBJ2-3, with D possibly being TRBD1 or TRBD2 (5 bases each). CDR3 length: 16 amino acids. Germline V lookup: CDR1 MNHEY, CDR2 SMNVEV (reference sequence). The V end was cut by 3 bases, the J end by 0 bases, with 13 bases between. The CDR3 nucleotides read TGTGCCAGCAGTTTTTCAGGGACGGAGAGCACAGATACGCAGTATTTT. It specifies CASSFSGTESTDTQYF.

This clonotype was seen ten or more times. The rearrangement links TRBV6-5 to TRBJ1-2; D perhaps matches TRBD1 (5 bases). Germline V CDR1 and CDR2: MNHEY, SVGAGI. The CDR3 is made up of 14 amino acids. Trimming took 6 bases from V and 0 from J, leaving 11 bases between them. The CDR3 DNA follows: TGTGCCAGCAGGCTCGGGGGTTCTAACTATGGCTACACCTTC. This codes for CASRLGGSNYGYTF.

In this sample, this clonotype turned up a few times. The chain couples TRBV6-2 or TRBV6-3 to TRBJ1-2; D gene unclear. This CDR3 spans 15 amino acids. Germline lookup yields CDR1 MNHEY and CDR2 SVGEGT. Deletions cut 2 bases from V and 2 bases from J, with 12 bases between. The CDR3 is CASSYIPELNYGYTF. The CDR3 DNA sequence: TGTGCCAGCAGTTACATCCCGGAACTAAACTATGGCTACACCTTC.

This clonotype was counted a few times. The genes are TRBV12-3 or TRBV12-4 and TRBJ2-3, with a possible D match to TRBD2 (6 bases). The CDR3 is 14 amino acids. The V gene lost 5 bases and the J gene lost 6 bases, with 15 bases spanning the gap. This CDR3 reads CASSRVAGRDTQYF. In nucleotides, the CDR3 is TGTGCCAGCAGTCGGGTGGCGGGAAGGGATACGCAGTATTTT.

This sequence joins TRBV20-1 and TRBJ2-2; 8 bases map to TRBD2. Germline V gives CDR1 DFQATT, CDR2 SNEGSKA (reference sequence). With 2 bases clipped from V and 7 bases from J, the junction kept 6 bases outside the gene matches. The CDR3 totals 14 residues. CDR3 DNA: TGCAGTGCTAGACCGGGACTAGGGGACGGGGAGCTGTTTTTT. This translates into CSARPGLGDGELFF.

This clonotype has just a few counts. The chain has TRBV7-2 and TRBJ2-6; unclear D gene. The CDR3 spans 14 residues. The V end lost 2 bases, the J end lost 5 bases, and 7 bases lay between the germline ends. Per germline, CDR1 SGHTA and CDR2 FQGNSA. CDR3 residues: CASSLSSRANVLTF. The DNA for the CDR3 is TGTGCCAGCAGCTTAAGCAGTCGGGCCAACGTCCTGACTTTC.

This clonotype was counted between two and nine times. The chain carries TRBV6-5 and TRBJ2-2; D is uncertain. Germline-derived CDR1 and CDR2 are MNHEY and SVGAGI. The CDR3 length is 15 residues. V was shortened by 2 bases and J by 10 bases, with 17 bases between the two germline ends. The CDR3 sequence is CASSYEAGRLKELFF. CDR3 DNA: TGTGCCAGCAGTTACGAGGCCGGACGTCTAAAGGAGCTGTTTTTT.

The chain couples TRBV28 to TRBJ1-2; the D gene is possibly TRBD1 (5 bases). Per the germline V gene, CDR1 is MDHEN and CDR2 is SYDVKM. The CDR3 is 13 amino acids. V was trimmed by 7 bases and J by 3 bases, leaving 12 bases between them. CDR3 residues: CASTKGSYYGYTF. The CDR3 DNA reads as TGTGCCAGCACCAAGGGGAGCTACTATGGCTACACCTTC.

This clonotype came up a few times. V gene TRBV20-1 combines with J gene TRBJ2-7; D ambiguous. Between the trimmed V and J ends, which lost 5 bases and 3 bases, there was a span of 14 bases. The CDR3 is 13 residues long. CDR1 and CDR2 from the germline V gene are DFQATT and SNEGSKA (reference sequence). The CDR3 here is CSALSRANYEQYF. The CDR3 coding sequence is TGCAGTGCTCTGTCCCGGGCGAACTACGAGCAGTACTTC.